Below, one T cell receptor beta chain is given with its context. Its specificity is not known. Relative to the germline gene, one junction end is altered; a read error may explain this. The entry originates in a study of blood T cells in healthy people across ages. General study points: Diversity estimates drawn from one million T cells were deemed underestimates. Higher diversity, along with more naive CD4+ cells, distinguished long-lived donors from aged donors.

This CDR3 has 10 amino acids. Sample-barcoded 5' priming and a J-beta primer mix drove a second PCR of 7 to 11 cycles. TCRdb ran MiXCR on the 5' RACE reads and lists one entry per CDR3 protein. The sample has about 780,000 distinct CDR3 sequences; 46% are singletons. Each sample gave at least 7 million isolated PBMCs. The sequencing sample was made of blood. The source is a man aged 80 or over in good health. J is TRBJ2-3 and V is TRBV12-3 or TRBV12-4, with D unresolved. The CDR3 nucleotides are TGTGCCAGTGGAGCAGATACGGAGTATTTT. Translated, it gives CASGADTEYF.